The sequence of this T cell receptor beta chain was determined in a study of cytomegalovirus exposure and HLA in healthy donors. Across the study: Of some 400 genotyped donors, 65% to 85% clustered with self-reported Caucasian donors. Study-wide results and limits: For cytomegalovirus status, the classifier reportedly gave diagnoses with high specificity and sensitivity. An apparent linkage of common viral pathogens to several of the most significant clusters emerged in a later analysis. Researchers catalogued about 160 TCR beta chains as cytomegalovirus-associated.

About this clone: The antigen remains undetermined.

The PCR was carried out with 60 Vbeta primers and 13 Jbeta primers. TCRdb's copy holds only in-frame clones and misses some; the assay was immunoSEQ multiplex PCR. The table records about 150,000 clones, about four fifths of them present only once. V trimming: 1 base; J trimming: 4 bases; junction bases outside the gene matches: 2. The germline V gene encodes CDR1 SGHNT and CDR2 YYREEE (reference sequence). The length of the CDR3 is 14 residues. The TCR originated in a man aged 25 to 40 in good health and CMV-seropositive. V is TRBV5-4 and J is TRBJ2-5; the match to TRBD2 covers 9 bases. Sequencing was carried out using PBMCs. CDR3 protein: CASSLKLAGETQYF. For the CDR3, the DNA is TGTGCCAGCAGCTTGAAACTAGCGGGAGAGACCCAGTACTTC.